The 27 T cell receptor beta chains given below trace back to one sample, sequenced in a study of blood T cells in healthy people across ages. The second PCR ran roughly 7 to 11 cycles with a sample-barcoded 5' primer and J-beta primers. TCRdb re-analysed the 5' RACE reads in MiXCR, keeping a single row per CDR3 protein. The sample carries some 670,000 distinct CDR3 sequences, 45% to 60% recorded once. Sequenced input: blood. Receptor source: a woman aged 80 or older in good health.

The chain employs TRBV7-9 and TRBJ2-3; the match to TRBD1 covers 7 bases. This CDR3 has 13 amino acids. Trimming at V came to 6 bases and at J to 8 bases, leaving 8 bases not matched to a gene. Per germline, CDR1 SEHNR and CDR2 FQNEAQ (reference sequence). The DNA of the CDR3 is TGTGCCAGCAGTCAACAGGGGCTAGGTACGCAGTATTTT. Its protein is CASSQQGLGTQYF.

This clonotype was recorded only once. V and J are TRBV4-1 and TRBJ1-2, with 8 bases fitting TRBD1. This CDR3 spans 15 amino acids. The J segment lost 3 bases and the V segment lost 1 base, leaving 4 bases of the junction unmatched. Per germline, CDR1 MGHRA and CDR2 YSYEKL. The CDR3 sequence is CASSQGDRQYYGYTF. As DNA, the CDR3 is TGCGCCAGCAGCCAAGGGGACAGGCAATACTATGGCTACACCTTC.

Regarding this clonotype: A much larger clonotype is one base distant, so this may be a read error. V usage is TRBV27 and J usage is TRBJ2-7; 7 bases line up with TRBD2. Germline V CDR1 and CDR2: MNHEY, SMNVEV (reference sequence). This CDR3 spans 12 amino acids. The DNA of the CDR3 is TGTGCCAGCAGCCGGAGCGGGAATGAGCGGTACTTC. It yields the protein CASSRSGNERYF.

Ten or more counts support this clonotype. A read error may be the cause here, since a much bigger clone is one base away. The chain uses TRBV6-6 and TRBJ2-7, with TRBD1 matching over 7 bases. This CDR3 is built from 13 residues. Per the germline V gene, CDR1 is MNHNY and CDR2 is SVGAGI (reference sequence). Unmatched junction bases numbered 8, after V lost 5 bases and J lost 7 bases. CDR3 sequence (DNA): TGTGCCAGCAGTCGACAGGGTCACAATGAGCAGTACTTC. Protein product: CASSRQGHNEQYF.

On this clonotype: This may stem from a read error, because a much larger clone lies one nucleotide away. The CDR3 bases are TGCGCCAGCAGCCAAGATCCGGCCTCCTACAATGAGCAGTACTTC. Translating it yields CASSQDPASYNEQYF. The chain couples TRBV4-1 to TRBJ2-5; D not resolved. Trimming shortened V by 0 bases and J by 11 bases, and 19 bases separated the two germline ends. This CDR3 contains 15 residues. Germline V CDR1 and CDR2: MGHRA, YSYEKL.

With respect to this clonotype: One end of the junction varies from germline; a read error may be responsible. The chain combines TRBV29-1 with TRBJ2-4; the D call may be TRBD1 or TRBD2 (5 bases each). CDR1 is SQVTM, CDR2 ANQGSEA, per germline. The CDR3 length is 15 residues. The chain's CDR3 is CGVDLVGPLDNEQYF. The CDR3 nucleotides are TGCGGCGTTGACCTCGTGGGACCCCTGGACAATGAGCAGTACTTC.

This clonotype appeared many times. The chain couples TRBV14 to TRBJ2-1; unclear D gene. Germline values: CDR1 SGHDN, CDR2 FVKESK. The V and J ends lost 4 bases and 8 bases respectively, with 15 bases between them. The CDR3 sequence is 14 residues long. CDR3 DNA: TGTGCCAGCAGCCCCCAAAGGCTCAGAGATGAGCAGTTCTTC. It specifies CASSPQRLRDEQFF.

The V gene is TRBV18, the J gene TRBJ2-4; D is undetermined. The end of the DNA is better explained by TRBJ2-5, so the J call may be wrong. The CDR3 runs 13 residues. Germline CDR1 and CDR2: KGHSH and LQKENI. CDR3 in DNA: TGTGCCAGCTCACGATCGGTAGAAGCGACCCAGTACTTC. This codes for CASSRSVEATQYF.

The rearrangement links TRBV27 to TRBJ2-1; D uncertain. V dropped 5 bases and J dropped 13 bases, with 21 bases sitting between them. The CDR3 loop spans 14 amino acids. Germline V gene lookup returns CDR1 MNHEY and CDR2 SMNVEV (reference sequence). CDR3: CASSASRLSRTQFF. CDR3 DNA: TGTGCCAGCAGTGCAAGCCGTCTTAGTCGTACCCAGTTCTTC.

This clonotype has ten or more counts. The J gene is TRBJ2-7, the V gene TRBV7-9, with 7 bases matching TRBD1. Germline trimming cut 5 bases from V and 2 bases from J; bases unmatched to any gene: 6. CDR3 size: 14 residues. Germline loops: CDR1 SEHNR, CDR2 FQNEAQ (reference sequence). This CDR3 reads CASSIQGFPYEQYF. CDR3 sequence (DNA): TGTGCCAGCAGCATACAGGGGTTTCCCTACGAGCAGTACTTC.

This clonotype has a count of ten or more. V is TRBV28 and J is TRBJ1-2, with D hard to call. Trimming stripped 2 bases from V and 4 bases from J, with 5 bases between. Germline V gene sequence: CDR1 MDHEN, CDR2 SYDVKM. CDR3 size: 12 residues. Here the CDR3 DNA reads TGTGCCAGCAGTTTAAACCGCTATGGCTACACCTTC. Protein sequence: CASSLNRYGYTF.

This clonotype has at least ten counts. V is TRBV5-1 and J is TRBJ2-3, with 12 nucleotides matching TRBD2. The junction had 12 bases not matched to a gene; V was cut back by 4 bases and J by 3 bases. There are 18 residues in the CDR3. Germline V gene sequence: CDR1 SGHRS, CDR2 YFSETQ. CDR3 in DNA: TGCGCCAGCAGCCCCTGGACTAGCGGGGTACCTGTTACAGATACGCAGTATTTT. Protein sequence: CASSPWTSGVPVTDTQYF.

This chain links TRBV20-1 with TRBJ2-5; 12 bases line up with TRBD1. Per the germline V gene, CDR1 is DFQATT and CDR2 is SNEGSKA (reference sequence). V lost 0 bases to trimming and J lost 5 bases; unmatched junction nucleotides: 13. The CDR3 runs to 18 residues. The CDR3 is CSARDPLHRDRGRETQYF. The DNA for the CDR3 is TGCAGTGCTAGAGATCCCCTCCACCGGGACAGGGGGCGGGAGACCCAGTACTTC.

This clonotype was detected many times. This sequence joins TRBV10-3 and TRBJ2-7; TRBD2 matches 8 bases. The CDR3 contains 15 residues. Germline lookup yields CDR1 ENHRY and CDR2 SYGVKD. The V gene end was trimmed by 5 bases and the J gene end by 2 bases; junction bases not matched to a gene: 8. The CDR3 DNA reads as TGTGCCATCAGTCCTATCCTAGCGGGCACCTACGAGCAGTACTTC. This codes for CAISPILAGTYEQYF.

This clonotype occurred many times. The V call is TRBV12-3 or TRBV12-4, the J call TRBJ1-5, with D unresolved. This CDR3 is built from 14 residues. V shed 6 bases and J shed 6 bases, with 15 bases lying between them. In DNA, the CDR3 is TGTGCCAGCAGCCACGACCAGAAAGGTCAGCCCCAGCATTTT. Amino acid sequence: CASSHDQKGQPQHF.

This clonotype came up once. V is TRBV20-1 and J is TRBJ2-1; 7 bases fit TRBD2. This CDR3 region has 16 residues. The junction had 11 bases not matched to a gene; V was cut back by 1 base and J by 5 bases. Germline V gives CDR1 DFQATT, CDR2 SNEGSKA (reference sequence). The CDR3 DNA follows: TGCAGTGCTAGAGGTGGTAATAGCGGGTTACACAATGAGCAGTTCTTC. It yields the protein CSARGGNSGLHNEQFF.

The genes are TRBV12-3 or TRBV12-4 and TRBJ2-7; tentatively, D is TRBD2 (7 bases). Trimming stripped 7 bases from V and 6 bases from J, with 22 bases between. This CDR3 is built from 15 residues. The CDR3 here is CASNKWGGALSEQYF. The CDR3 region has the DNA TGTGCCAGCAACAAGTGGGGGGGCGCGTTGAGCGAGCAGTACTTC.

The genes are TRBV4-3 and TRBJ2-1; TRBD2 might be the D (6 bases). Trimming stripped 8 bases from V and 4 bases from J, with 15 bases between. The CDR3 length is 14 residues. Per germline, CDR1 LGHNA and CDR2 YSLEER. For the CDR3, the DNA is TGCGCCAGCTCTACTACGGGGGAGTACAATGAGCAGTTCTTC. It encodes CASSTTGEYNEQFF.

The V gene is TRBV12-3 or TRBV12-4, the J gene TRBJ2-3; D remains unclear. CDR3 length equals 15 residues. The ends were cut back, 5 bases at V and 7 bases at J, with 19 bases in the middle. CDR3 protein: CASSTLEGPEHTQYF. The DNA of the CDR3 is TGTGCCAGCAGTACGTTGGAAGGGCCGGAACATACGCAGTATTTT.

The CDR3, as DNA: TGTGCCAGCTCGAGGGGTTGCGAAGCTTTCTTT. The encoded protein is CASSRGCEAFF. J is TRBJ1-1 and V is TRBV27, with D possibly TRBD1 on 5 matching bases. The CDR3 runs to 11 residues. Trimming shortened V by 8 bases and J by 8 bases, and 12 bases separated the two germline ends. CDR1 and CDR2 (germline): MNHEY, SMNVEV (reference sequence).

This clonotype was observed a handful of times. The chain uses TRBV29-1 and TRBJ2-3, with a possible D match to TRBD1 (7 bases). V was trimmed by 4 bases and J by 14 bases, leaving 22 bases between them. Germline V CDR1 and CDR2: SQVTM, ANQGSEA. This CDR3 spans 13 amino acids. The DNA of the CDR3 is TGCAGCGTTGCAACAGGCGGGACAGATACACGGTATTTT. It is translated as CSVATGGTDTRYF.

The genes are TRBV27 and TRBJ2-1; TRBD1 matches at 7 bases. The V segment lost 7 bases and the J segment 9 bases; nucleotides outside the gene matches: 15. CDR1 and CDR2 from the germline V gene are MNHEY and SMNVEV (reference sequence). This CDR3 is 15 amino acids long. CDR3 loop: CASIPTWGQRSEQFF. The CDR3 region has the DNA TGTGCCAGCATCCCCACCTGGGGACAGCGAAGTGAGCAGTTCTTC.

This clonotype was detected ten times or more. The chain uses TRBV20-1 and TRBJ2-3, with D maybe TRBD1 (6 bases). The V and J ends lost 5 bases and 2 bases respectively, with 14 bases between them. The CDR3 extends over 14 amino acids. The germline CDR1 and CDR2 sequences are DFQATT and SNEGSKA (reference sequence). The CDR3: CSAYSPGHTDTQYF. The CDR3 nucleotides read TGCAGTGCTTACTCCCCGGGACACACAGATACGCAGTATTTT.

This clonotype has just a few counts. This chain connects TRBV6-5 to TRBJ2-7; 9 bases are shared with TRBD1. Per the germline V gene, CDR1 is MNHEY and CDR2 is SVGAGI. Trimming removed 4 bases from V and 4 bases from J; junction bases left unmatched: 5. This CDR3 has 14 amino acids. The CDR3 region is CASSFATGGYEQYF. The CDR3 DNA reads TGTGCCAGCAGTTTCGCGACAGGGGGATACGAGCAGTACTTC.

The sample holds many counts of this clonotype. The chain joins TRBV12-3 or TRBV12-4 to TRBJ1-2; D perhaps matches TRBD1 (5 bases). The V and J ends lost 6 bases and 7 bases respectively, with 9 bases between them. The CDR3 sequence is 11 residues long. The CDR3 reads CASSGRGGYTF. DNA of the CDR3: TGTGCCAGCAGCGGAAGGGGTGGCTACACCTTC.

Regarding this clonotype: A read error is possible here, since a much larger clone lies one base away. The chain joins TRBV29-1 to TRBJ2-5, with D perhaps matching TRBD2 (5 bases). The CDR3 loop spans 13 amino acids. Germline CDR1 and CDR2: SQVTM and ANQGSEA. V was cut by 7 bases and J by 5 bases, with 17 bases left in between. CDR3 region: CSGRRSSGETQYF. The CDR3 DNA reads TGCAGCGGCCGACGTTCTTCGGGGGAGACCCAGTACTTC. The whole variable domain, filled in from reference TRBV29-1 and TRBJ2-5, reads SAVISQKPSRDICQRGTSLTIQCQVDSQVTMMFWYRQQPGQSLTLIATANQGSEATYESGFVIDKFPISRPNLTFSTLTVSNMSPEDSSIYLCSGRRSSGETQYFGPGTRLLVL.

The rearrangement joins TRBV7-2 to TRBJ1-6, with D unresolved. Germline V gene lookup returns CDR1 SGHTA and CDR2 FQGNSA. This CDR3 spans 16 amino acids. Trimming took off 3 bases at V and 9 bases at J, with 18 bases between the two ends. The CDR3 region has the DNA TGTGCCAGCAGCTTCCCCGTGGGCAGATCGAGTTCACCCCTCCACTTT. Encoded protein: CASSFPVGRSSSPLHF.